A selection of T cell receptor beta chains follows, all from one sample in a study of T cells after yellow fever vaccination. TCRdb analysed the 5' RACE reads with MiXCR anew, one entry per CDR3 protein. The table records 620,000 or so distinct CDR3 sequences, about 15% of them present only once. Sequencing used PBMCs, obtained more than 4 days after the first yellow fever vaccination. Receptors originate from a man aged 18 to 30 who received the YFV17D yellow fever vaccine. Each CDR3 is given with its conserved first and last residue. Fields, in order: J gene, D gene, V gene, clone size, CDR3 protein, CDR3 DNA. The D gene is left open where the match is weak. Clone sizes are given selectively: once, few, many, or a class where the clone is expanded.

j_call: TRBJ2-4
d_call: .
v_call: TRBV7-2
clone_size: few
cdr3_aa: CASSEVPGGLAKNIQYF
cdr3_nt: TGTGCCAGCAGCGAAGTACCAGGGGGACTAGCCAAAAACATTCAGTACTTC

j_call: TRBJ2-1
d_call: TRBD2
v_call: TRBV7-9
clone_size: few
cdr3_aa: CASSLLASGGHNEQFF
cdr3_nt: TGTGCCAGCAGCTTATTGGCTAGCGGGGGGCACAATGAGCAGTTCTTC

j_call: TRBJ2-7
d_call: TRBD2
v_call: TRBV19
clone_size: .
cdr3_aa: CASSPWPGGMSHEQYF
cdr3_nt: TGTGCCAGTAGCCCATGGCCCGGGGGGATGAGTCACGAGCAGTACTTC

j_call: TRBJ2-6
d_call: TRBD2
v_call: TRBV5-1
clone_size: few
cdr3_aa: CASSTGLVASGANVLTF
cdr3_nt: TGCGCCAGCAGTACTGGACTAGTGGCCTCCGGGGCCAACGTCCTGACTTTC

j_call: TRBJ2-5
d_call: TRBD2
v_call: TRBV3-1
clone_size: .
cdr3_aa: CASSQLAGAYQETQYF
cdr3_nt: TGTGCCAGCAGCCAACTAGCGGGGGCCTACCAAGAGACCCAGTACTTC

j_call: TRBJ2-3
d_call: .
v_call: TRBV6-1
clone_size: few
cdr3_aa: CASMPRDFRSPDTQYF
cdr3_nt: TGTGCCAGCATGCCCCGGGACTTCCGCTCCCCAGATACGCAGTATTTT

j_call: TRBJ2-1
d_call: .
v_call: TRBV7-9
clone_size: few
cdr3_aa: CASSHRQDNEQFF
cdr3_nt: TGTGCCAGCAGCCACCGACAGGACAATGAGCAGTTCTTC

j_call: TRBJ1-2
d_call: TRBD1
v_call: TRBV29-1
clone_size: few
cdr3_aa: CSVYRGLNYGYTF
cdr3_nt: TGCAGCGTTTACAGGGGCTTGAACTATGGCTACACCTTC

j_call: TRBJ1-3
d_call: .
v_call: TRBV6-1
clone_size: few
cdr3_aa: CASSAWGDGLSGNTIYF
cdr3_nt: TGTGCCAGCAGTGCGTGGGGGGACGGACTCTCTGGAAACACCATATATTTT

j_call: TRBJ2-3
d_call: TRBD1
v_call: TRBV29-1
clone_size: few
cdr3_aa: CSATGTGRTDTQYF
cdr3_nt: TGCAGCGCGACCGGGACAGGGCGCACAGATACGCAGTATTTT

j_call: TRBJ1-1
d_call: .
v_call: TRBV15
clone_size: .
cdr3_aa: CATSRDLSPEAFF
cdr3_nt: TGTGCCACCAGCAGAGATCTCAGCCCTGAAGCTTTCTTT

j_call: TRBJ2-5
d_call: .
v_call: TRBV24-1
clone_size: once
cdr3_aa: CATSHPRSNGETQYF
cdr3_nt: TGTGCCACCAGCCACCCCCGTTCGAATGGGGAGACCCAGTACTTC

j_call: TRBJ1-5
d_call: .
v_call: TRBV12-3/TRBV12-4
clone_size: few
cdr3_aa: CASSVDSGQPQHF
cdr3_nt: TGTGCCAGCAGTGTGGACAGCGGTCAGCCCCAGCATTTT

j_call: TRBJ1-4
d_call: .
v_call: TRBV12-3/TRBV12-4
clone_size: few
cdr3_aa: CASSLTGSGVKLFF
cdr3_nt: TGTGCCAGCAGTTTGACAGGTTCGGGGGTAAAACTGTTTTTT

j_call: TRBJ2-7
d_call: TRBD2
v_call: TRBV9
clone_size: few
cdr3_aa: CASSPWGGWEQYF
cdr3_nt: TGTGCCAGCAGCCCCTGGGGAGGGTGGGAGCAGTACTTC

j_call: TRBJ2-3
d_call: .
v_call: TRBV15
clone_size: few
cdr3_aa: CATSRDGGRTDTQYF
cdr3_nt: TGTGCCACCAGCAGAGACGGGGGCCGCACAGATACGCAGTATTTT

j_call: TRBJ2-2
d_call: TRBD2
v_call: TRBV6-1
clone_size: few
cdr3_aa: CASGEAGGRAGELFF
cdr3_nt: TGTGCCAGCGGGGAGGCGGGGGGGCGGGCCGGGGAGCTGTTTTTT

j_call: TRBJ2-7
d_call: TRBD1
v_call: TRBV6-1
clone_size: .
cdr3_aa: CASSRDRRAYEQYF
cdr3_nt: TGTGCCAGCAGTAGGGACAGGCGCGCCTACGAGCAGTACTTC

j_call: TRBJ1-2
d_call: TRBD1
v_call: TRBV5-1
clone_size: .
cdr3_aa: CASETGDSNYGYTF
cdr3_nt: TGCGCCAGCGAGACAGGGGACTCGAACTATGGCTACACCTTC

j_call: TRBJ1-1
d_call: .
v_call: TRBV7-2
clone_size: .
cdr3_aa: CATRSGPNTEAFF
cdr3_nt: TGTGCCACCAGATCAGGGCCTAACACTGAAGCTTTCTTT

j_call: TRBJ1-2
d_call: TRBD1
v_call: TRBV4-1
clone_size: .
cdr3_aa: CASSQGGQGRRANYGYTF
cdr3_nt: TGCGCCAGCAGCCAAGGAGGACAGGGGAGACGAGCTAACTATGGCTACACCTTC

j_call: TRBJ1-2
d_call: .
v_call: TRBV5-1
clone_size: many
cdr3_aa: CASSSGRDPGYTF
cdr3_nt: TGCGCCAGCAGCTCCGGCAGGGATCCTGGCTACACCTTC

j_call: TRBJ2-2
d_call: .
v_call: TRBV6-1
clone_size: .
cdr3_aa: CASNPTRYRGARDTGELFF
cdr3_nt: TGTGCCAGCAACCCAACGCGGTATCGGGGGGCCAGGGACACCGGGGAGCTGTTTTTT

j_call: TRBJ2-5
d_call: TRBD1
v_call: TRBV28
clone_size: few
cdr3_aa: CASSPADRTGETQYF
cdr3_nt: TGTGCCAGCAGTCCTGCGGACAGGACTGGGGAGACCCAGTACTTC

j_call: TRBJ1-2
d_call: .
v_call: TRBV5-1
clone_size: .
cdr3_aa: CASSQGGADGYTF
cdr3_nt: TGCGCCAGCAGCCAGGGAGGGGCCGATGGCTACACCTTC

j_call: TRBJ2-5
d_call: .
v_call: TRBV5-6
clone_size: .
cdr3_aa: CASSLDYLIQETQYF
cdr3_nt: TGTGCCAGCAGCCTTGACTACCTAATCCAAGAGACCCAGTACTTC

j_call: TRBJ2-3
d_call: TRBD1
v_call: TRBV28
clone_size: few
cdr3_aa: CASSPGTGIGDTQYF
cdr3_nt: TGTGCCAGCAGTCCTGGGACAGGGATTGGAGATACGCAGTATTTT

j_call: TRBJ2-3
d_call: .
v_call: TRBV4-3
clone_size: many
cdr3_aa: CASSQGRAYIDTQYF
cdr3_nt: TGCGCCAGCAGCCAAGGGAGGGCTTATATAGATACGCAGTATTTT

j_call: TRBJ2-7
d_call: TRBD1
v_call: TRBV12-3/TRBV12-4
clone_size: few
cdr3_aa: CASSLTGGTYEQYF
cdr3_nt: TGTGCCAGCAGCCTAACAGGGGGCACCTACGAGCAGTACTTC

j_call: TRBJ1-2
d_call: .
v_call: TRBV10-1
clone_size: .
cdr3_aa: CASSLTVEGGYTF
cdr3_nt: TGCGCCAGCAGTCTCACGGTCGAGGGGGGCTACACCTTC

j_call: TRBJ1-1
d_call: .
v_call: TRBV12-3/TRBV12-4
clone_size: few
cdr3_aa: CASSLRRDATEAFF
cdr3_nt: TGTGCCAGCAGTTTGAGGAGGGACGCCACTGAAGCTTTCTTT

j_call: TRBJ2-1
d_call: .
v_call: TRBV29-1
clone_size: .
cdr3_aa: CSVESRGSGGSYNEQFF
cdr3_nt: TGCAGCGTTGAAAGTAGGGGGTCCGGGGGCTCCTACAATGAGCAGTTCTTC

j_call: TRBJ2-3
d_call: .
v_call: TRBV24-1
clone_size: many
cdr3_aa: CATSEAQGRDPDTQYF
cdr3_nt: TGTGCCACCAGTGAGGCCCAGGGGAGGGACCCAGATACGCAGTATTTT

j_call: TRBJ2-3
d_call: .
v_call: TRBV20-1
clone_size: few
cdr3_aa: CSAILSSTDTQYF
cdr3_nt: TGCAGTGCTATCCTATCTAGCACAGATACGCAGTATTTT

j_call: TRBJ1-2
d_call: .
v_call: TRBV2
clone_size: .
cdr3_aa: CATRLDGYTF
cdr3_nt: TGTGCCACCCGGCTGGATGGCTACACCTTC

j_call: TRBJ2-3
d_call: .
v_call: TRBV5-5
clone_size: .
cdr3_aa: CASSLEAGRASSTDTQYF
cdr3_nt: TGTGCCAGCAGCTTGGAGGCGGGGCGGGCCTCTAGCACAGATACGCAGTATTTT

j_call: TRBJ1-1
d_call: .
v_call: TRBV29-1
clone_size: .
cdr3_aa: CSVIRTANTEAFF
cdr3_nt: TGCAGCGTGATTCGGACGGCGAACACTGAAGCTTTCTTT

j_call: TRBJ2-1
d_call: .
v_call: TRBV7-2
clone_size: few
cdr3_aa: CASSLFVGGKAQFF
cdr3_nt: TGTGCCAGCAGCTTATTTGTGGGGGGAAAGGCGCAGTTCTTC

j_call: TRBJ2-3
d_call: .
v_call: TRBV24-1
clone_size: few
cdr3_aa: CATSAYGVDTQYF
cdr3_nt: TGTGCCACCAGTGCCTATGGGGTGGATACGCAGTATTTT

j_call: TRBJ2-5
d_call: .
v_call: TRBV5-1
clone_size: .
cdr3_aa: CASSLTLGAGGAETQYF
cdr3_nt: TGCGCCAGCAGCTTAACGCTGGGGGCCGGGGGCGCGGAGACCCAGTACTTC

j_call: TRBJ1-1
d_call: .
v_call: TRBV5-1
clone_size: many
cdr3_aa: CASSLDFPGVGTEAFF
cdr3_nt: TGCGCCAGCAGCTTGGATTTCCCTGGGGTAGGGACTGAAGCTTTCTTT

j_call: TRBJ2-1
d_call: .
v_call: TRBV7-2
clone_size: few
cdr3_aa: CASSLGYPEQFF
cdr3_nt: TGTGCCAGCAGCTTAGGCTATCCTGAGCAGTTCTTC

j_call: TRBJ2-7
d_call: TRBD2
v_call: TRBV5-1
clone_size: .
cdr3_aa: CASSWTSGARFSEQYF
cdr3_nt: TGCGCCAGCAGCTGGACTAGCGGGGCTCGCTTCTCTGAGCAGTACTTC

j_call: TRBJ2-7
d_call: .
v_call: TRBV20-1
clone_size: .
cdr3_aa: CSASFGSSSYEQYF
cdr3_nt: TGCAGTGCTAGTTTTGGGTCTAGCTCCTACGAGCAGTACTTC

j_call: TRBJ2-7
d_call: .
v_call: TRBV10-2
clone_size: few
cdr3_aa: CASSPPVSAAVDHEQYF
cdr3_nt: TGCGCCAGCAGCCCCCCTGTTTCGGCGGCGGTTGACCACGAGCAGTACTTC

j_call: TRBJ2-1
d_call: TRBD2
v_call: TRBV11-2
clone_size: .
cdr3_aa: CASSLVSGGRVEQFF
cdr3_nt: TGTGCCAGCAGCTTAGTTAGCGGGGGGCGGGTTGAGCAGTTCTTC

j_call: TRBJ2-3
d_call: TRBD2
v_call: TRBV7-8
clone_size: .
cdr3_aa: CASSLARLAGYTDTQYF
cdr3_nt: TGTGCCAGCAGCTTAGCCAGACTAGCGGGGTACACAGATACGCAGTATTTT

j_call: TRBJ2-3
d_call: .
v_call: TRBV5-1
clone_size: many
cdr3_aa: CASQLPTGNGDTQYF
cdr3_nt: TGCGCCAGCCAACTGCCCACAGGGAATGGCGATACGCAGTATTTT

j_call: TRBJ2-3
d_call: TRBD1
v_call: TRBV20-1
clone_size: .
cdr3_aa: CSARPPTGRYTDTQYF
cdr3_nt: TGCAGTGCTAGGCCCCCGACAGGGAGATACACAGATACGCAGTATTTT

j_call: TRBJ2-1
d_call: TRBD2
v_call: TRBV7-3
clone_size: .
cdr3_aa: CASSSVAGGLYNEQFF
cdr3_nt: TGTGCCAGCAGCTCGGTAGCGGGGGGGCTCTACAATGAGCAGTTCTTC

j_call: TRBJ2-1
d_call: .
v_call: TRBV6-5
clone_size: few
cdr3_aa: CASRPRVNEQFF
cdr3_nt: TGTGCCAGCAGACCCAGGGTCAATGAGCAGTTCTTC

j_call: TRBJ1-1
d_call: .
v_call: TRBV7-9
clone_size: .
cdr3_aa: CASSFTDFTEAFF
cdr3_nt: TGTGCCAGCAGCTTCACAGATTTCACTGAAGCTTTCTTT

j_call: TRBJ2-5
d_call: .
v_call: TRBV5-4
clone_size: .
cdr3_aa: CASSSIGVEETQYF
cdr3_nt: TGTGCCAGCAGCTCGATCGGGGTAGAGGAGACCCAGTACTTC

j_call: TRBJ2-3
d_call: TRBD2
v_call: TRBV12-3/TRBV12-4
clone_size: .
cdr3_aa: CASSSGTSGGRADTQYF
cdr3_nt: TGTGCCAGCAGTTCAGGGACTAGCGGGGGGAGGGCAGATACGCAGTATTTT

j_call: TRBJ2-1
d_call: TRBD2
v_call: TRBV30
clone_size: few
cdr3_aa: CAWSWAGLAGGRTSYNEQFF
cdr3_nt: TGTGCCTGGAGTTGGGCGGGACTAGCGGGGGGCCGAACTTCCTACAATGAGCAGTTCTTC